This entry lists 21 T cell receptor beta chains sequenced from one sample in a study of shared clonotypes between healthy human individuals. In the naive CD8 group, cells lacked CD45RO and were positively selected for CCR7, so terminally differentiated effector memory CD45RA+ cells were left out. Clones were read by immunoSEQ multiplex PCR, and TCRdb kept only the in-frame ones, dropping some. This sample yields about 2 million clones, of which less than 95% are seen a single time; about 1.1% belongs to the top ten. Specimen: naive CD8+ T cells sorted from blood. These receptors were collected from a man younger than 30 in good health.

V is TRBV5-1 and J is TRBJ1-2, with D uncertain. Between the trimmed V and J ends, which lost 1 base and 2 bases, there was a span of 12 bases. This CDR3 region has 15 residues. The germline V gene has CDR1 SGHRS and CDR2 YFSETQ. The CDR3: CASSLSHAGNYGYTF. In DNA, the CDR3 is TGCGCCAGCAGCTTGTCCCACGCGGGAAACTATGGCTACACCTTC.

This clone was observed once. This chain connects TRBV9 to TRBJ2-7; D is possibly TRBD1 (5 bases). The CDR3 runs to 14 residues. The V end lost 4 bases, the J end lost 0 bases, and 11 bases lay between the germline ends. Germline CDR1 SGDLS, CDR2 YYNGEE. Written as DNA, the CDR3 is TGTGCCAGCAGCTTAGAAGACAGCTCCTACGAGCAGTACTTC. Protein: CASSLEDSSYEQYF.

The rearrangement uses TRBV7-2 and TRBJ2-5, with a weak D call TRBD2 (5 bases). CDR1 is SGHTA and CDR2 is FQGNSA in the germline V gene. V was pared by 6 bases and J by 7 bases, with 15 bases between. CDR3 length: 13 amino acids. This CDR3 reads CASSPDSLGTQYF. DNA for the CDR3: TGTGCCAGCAGTCCGGACTCTTTGGGGACCCAGTACTTC.

The chain links TRBV7-3 to TRBJ1-6; D call uncertain. Germline values: CDR1 SGHTA, CDR2 FQGTGA. The CDR3 totals 12 residues. With 2 bases removed from V and 8 bases from J, the gap between germline ends came to 4 bases. The CDR3 DNA sequence: TGTGCCAGCAGCTTAGGTGATTCACCCCTCCACTTT. This encodes CASSLGDSPLHF. Together with reference TRBV7-3 and TRBJ1-6, the CDR3 gives the full variable domain: GAGVSQTPSNKVTEKGKYVELRCDPISGHTALYWYRQSLGQGPEFLIYFQGTGAADDSGLPNDRFFAVRPEGSVSTLKIQRTERGDSAVYLCASSLGDSPLHFGNGTRLTVT.

As for this clone: The sample carries other DNA sequences with the same CDR3. The chain recombines TRBV10-2 with TRBJ2-7, with TRBD1 as a possible D gene (5 bases). V shed 0 bases and J shed 4 bases, with 7 bases lying between them. The CDR3 extends over 13 amino acids. CDR1 and CDR2 (germline): WSHSY, SAAADI. Here the CDR3 reads CASSESTGYEQYF. The CDR3 nucleotides are TGCGCCAGCAGTGAGTCTACAGGATACGAGCAGTACTTC.

The chain uses TRBV5-5 and TRBJ2-3; D not certain. The CDR3 is made up of 17 amino acids. V shed 4 bases and J shed 4 bases, with 22 bases lying between them. The V gene's germline CDR1 is SGHKS and CDR2 YYEKEE (reference sequence). The CDR3 sequence: CASSPFGRRTSADTQYF. The CDR3 nucleotides read TGTGCCAGCAGCCCCTTCGGGCGCAGGACCTCTGCAGATACGCAGTATTTT.

Here the CDR3 DNA reads TGTGCCAGCAGTGACGAACTAGCGGGGGGGACCTTTAGCACAGATACGCAGTATTTT. Residues: CASSDELAGGTFSTDTQYF. This chain uses TRBV9 with TRBJ2-3; 13 nucleotides match TRBD2. CDR1 SGDLS and CDR2 YYNGEE come from the germline V gene. The CDR3 runs 19 residues. J gave up 0 bases and V 5 bases, and 12 bases lay outside the gene matches.

The J gene is TRBJ2-7, the V gene TRBV19; no clear D. The CDR3 consists of 13 residues. Looked up from germline, CDR1 is LNHDA and CDR2 is SQIVND (reference sequence). Trimming removed 6 bases from V and 2 bases from J, with 11 bases in between. CDR3 sequence: CASSPRRAYEQYF. The CDR3 region has the DNA TGTGCCAGTAGCCCCCGACGGGCCTACGAGCAGTACTTC.

The rearrangement uses TRBV30 and TRBJ2-7, with 8 bases aligning to TRBD1. V gave up 2 bases and J gave up 4 bases; unmatched junction bases: 7. There are 14 residues in the CDR3. The germline gives CDR1 GTSNPN, CDR2 SVGIG (reference sequence). The CDR3 nucleotides read TGTGCCTGGAGTCAGGACAGGGTCTTGTACGAGCAGTACTTC. Translation: CAWSQDRVLYEQYF.

The gene calls are TRBV13 and TRBJ2-3; a weak D match, TRBD1 (6 bases). The germline V gene has CDR1 PRHDT and CDR2 FYEKMQ (reference sequence). Trimming shortened V by 4 bases and J by 5 bases, and 13 bases separated the two germline ends. The CDR3 has 14 residues. The DNA for the CDR3 is TGTGCCAGCAGCTGGACAGATTCACAAGATACGCAGTATTTT. Protein product: CASSWTDSQDTQYF.

This chain connects TRBV16 to TRBJ2-3; 7 bases match TRBD1. Germline CDR1 reads KGHSY; CDR2 reads FQNENV. V was pared by 2 bases and J by 0 bases, with 5 bases of the junction left unmatched. This CDR3 is built from 16 residues. For the CDR3, the DNA is TGTGCCAGCAGCCAAAAGGGACAGTCTAGCACAGATACGCAGTATTTT. Its protein is CASSQKGQSSTDTQYF.

This sequence joins TRBV27 and TRBJ2-7; no definite D call. Germline V gene lookup returns CDR1 MNHEY and CDR2 SMNVEV (reference sequence). The ends were cut back, 2 bases at V and 0 bases at J, with 14 bases in the middle. This CDR3 has 16 amino acids. CDR3 amino acids: CASSLTRGIPSYEQYF. DNA for the CDR3: TGTGCCAGCAGTTTAACGAGAGGTATCCCCTCCTACGAGCAGTACTTC.

The CDR3 sequence: CASSDGEETQYF. CDR3 bases: TGTGCCAGCAGCGACGGGGAAGAGACCCAGTACTTC. The V gene is TRBV7-2, the J gene TRBJ2-5; a weak D match, TRBD2 (5 bases). This CDR3 spans 12 amino acids. CDR1 is SGHTA, CDR2 FQGNSA, per germline. V was shortened by 5 bases and J by 3 bases, with 7 bases between the two germline ends.

The chain links TRBV5-1 to TRBJ2-3, with 8 bases identical to TRBD2. Per germline, CDR1 SGHRS and CDR2 YFSETQ. V shed 3 bases and J 7 bases; nucleotides not matched to a gene: 10. CDR3 length: 15 amino acids. The DNA of the CDR3 is TGCGCCAGCAGCTCTACTAGCGGCCCCGGTTATACGCAGTATTTT. Protein sequence: CASSSTSGPGYTQYF.

CDR3 bases: TGTGCCGCAGGGCCTTACGAGCAGTACTTC. Amino acids: CAAGPYEQYF. The gene calls are TRBV6-5 and TRBJ2-7, with a weak D call TRBD1 (5 bases). V shed 11 bases and J shed 4 bases, with 9 bases lying between them. The V gene's germline CDR1 is MNHEY and CDR2 SVGAGI. This CDR3 spans 10 amino acids.

This clone was recorded once. The chain carries TRBV13 and TRBJ2-3; maybe TRBD1 (6 bases). Trimming stripped 5 bases from V and 0 bases from J, with 12 bases between. The CDR3 is 15 amino acids. The germline gives CDR1 PRHDT, CDR2 FYEKMQ (reference sequence). The CDR3 spells CASSTMTGSTDTQYF. CDR3 coding DNA: TGTGCCAGCAGCACGATGACAGGTAGCACAGATACGCAGTATTTT.

This clone has just one count. In nucleotides, the CDR3 is TGCGCCAGCAGCTTGGAAAGTTACAGGGGGCTCGGAGATACGCAGTATTTT. Amino acids: CASSLESYRGLGDTQYF. The rearrangement joins TRBV5-1 to TRBJ2-3; 9 bases line up with TRBD1. V trimming: 0 bases; J trimming: 5 bases; junction bases outside the gene matches: 10. Germline V gives CDR1 SGHRS, CDR2 YFSETQ. The CDR3 has 17 residues.

As to this clone: Germline is not matched at one junction end, which may reflect a read error. The chain links TRBV7-7 to TRBJ1-6; the D is unclear. Germline CDR1 and CDR2: SSHAT and FNYEAQ (reference sequence). CDR3 size: 15 residues. The CDR3: CASRSPRSYNSPLHF. The DNA for the CDR3 is TGTGCTAGCAGGTCACCCCGCTCCTATAATTCACCCCTCCACTTT.

The chain links TRBV4-1 to TRBJ2-1; TRBD1 is a possible D gene (6 bases). The CDR3 length is 17 residues. Trimming took 0 bases from V and 6 from J, leaving 18 bases between them. Germline values: CDR1 MGHRA, CDR2 YSYEKL. CDR3 in amino acids: CASSQDRQETGGNEQFF. As DNA, the CDR3 is TGCGCCAGCAGCCAAGATCGCCAGGAGACAGGCGGCAATGAGCAGTTCTTC.

With regard to this clone: Other nucleotide sequences in the sample specify the same CDR3. CDR3 sequence reads: CASSTGTGAYEQYF. CDR3 nucleotide sequence: TGTGCCAGCTCAACCGGGACAGGCGCCTACGAGCAGTACTTC. The rearrangement uses TRBV18 and TRBJ2-7; TRBD1 aligns across 8 bases. Trimming at V came to 5 bases and at J to 2 bases, leaving 5 bases not matched to a gene. Germline CDR1 KGHSH, CDR2 LQKENI. CDR3 length: 14 amino acids.

Note on this clone: Other DNA sequences of this sample code for an identical CDR3. The chain is built from TRBV19 and TRBJ2-1; D may match TRBD1 or TRBD2 (7 bases each). Trimming removed 3 bases from V and 4 bases from J, with 13 bases in between. The CDR3 has 15 residues. The V gene's germline CDR1 is LNHDA and CDR2 SQIVND (reference sequence). The CDR3 DNA reads as TGTGCCAGTAGTATCCCCAGGGGGGGTTACAATGAGCAGTTCTTC. Residues: CASSIPRGGYNEQFF.